This TCR beta chain appears in the sequencing data of a study of vaccination and CD4 T cells after COVID-19. Study as a whole: Taking of post-vaccine samples occurred a median 72 days after dose two (range 14 to 241). Stimulation of the cells used overlapping spike peptide pools from SARS-CoV-2 and from the common cold coronaviruses HCoV-NL63, HCoV-OC43 and HCoV-229E.

Overall study findings and caveats: Relatively few convalescent patients were studied, without early post-infection timepoints.

As for this clonotype: Its antigen is not identified.

Treatment of the sample: roughly ten-day PBMC culture with coronavirus spike peptide pools or control peptides (ViraFEST assay). IL-2 at 10 IU/ml and peptide pools at approximately 10 ug/ml were added to PBMCs cultured at approximately 2 million per well. J was trimmed by 0 bases and V by 3 bases; bases with no gene match: 2. The CDR3 runs 15 residues. From germline, CDR1 is SGHTA and CDR2 FQGNSA. Oncomine TCR Beta short-read sequencing was applied to DNA from cultured CD4+ T cells. MiXCR, run by TCRdb on the PCR reads, gives a single entry per CDR3 protein. The sample includes approximately 18,000 distinct CDR3 sequences, around four fifths of them seen just once.

The chain carries TRBV7-2 and TRBJ2-5, with 9 bases that match TRBD1. The input for sequencing was CD4+ T cells from blood, cultured in vitro, taken after SARS-CoV-2 vaccination. This receptor was obtained from a human donor who received a COVID-19 vaccine. The CDR3 DNA sequence: TGTGCCAGCAGCTTTGGGACAGGGTACCAAGAGACCCAGTACTTC. The encoded protein is CASSFGTGYQETQYF.